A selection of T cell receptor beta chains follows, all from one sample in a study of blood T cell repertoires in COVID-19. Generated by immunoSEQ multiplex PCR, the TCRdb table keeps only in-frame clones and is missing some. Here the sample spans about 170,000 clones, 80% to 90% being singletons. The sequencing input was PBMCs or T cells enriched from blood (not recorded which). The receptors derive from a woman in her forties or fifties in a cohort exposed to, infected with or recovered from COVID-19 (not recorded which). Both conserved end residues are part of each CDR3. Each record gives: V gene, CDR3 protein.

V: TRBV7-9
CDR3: CASSIGQGATIYF

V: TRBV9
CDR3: CASSPRGPEQGEQYF

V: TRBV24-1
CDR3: CATSDPTHRNYEQYF

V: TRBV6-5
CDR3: CASDRGLRQPQHF

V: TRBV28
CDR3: CASSFSRDSGPLHF

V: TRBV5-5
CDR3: CASSFGGAWNQPQHF

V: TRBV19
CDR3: CASSRNRGGGSYEQYF

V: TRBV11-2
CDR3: CASSLAGESTETQYF

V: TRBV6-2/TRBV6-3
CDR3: CASSPAYPGGPEDTQYF

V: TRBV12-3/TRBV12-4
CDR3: CASSLQGGSGSF

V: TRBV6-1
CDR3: CASSEVLGQGLNQPQHF

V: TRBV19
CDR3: CASSSTGADTQYF

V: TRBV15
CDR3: CATTEGVGTSGKREQYF

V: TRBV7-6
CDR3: CASSLAAANYEQYF

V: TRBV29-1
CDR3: CSAGFIVDTEAFF

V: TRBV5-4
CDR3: CASSLRTPTRGETQYF

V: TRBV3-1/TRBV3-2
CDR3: CASSQGTPYGYTF

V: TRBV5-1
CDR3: CASQRDRGTDTQYF

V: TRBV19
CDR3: CASNQDPGTYEQYF

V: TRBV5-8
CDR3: CASSLSYGGATGELFF

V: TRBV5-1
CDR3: CASSPDRGHTEAFF

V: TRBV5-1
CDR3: CASSLDRVEDEAFF

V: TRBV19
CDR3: CASSIVGTSGGEQYF

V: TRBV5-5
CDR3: CASSIDTVNTGELFF

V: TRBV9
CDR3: CASSRGGGTDTQYF